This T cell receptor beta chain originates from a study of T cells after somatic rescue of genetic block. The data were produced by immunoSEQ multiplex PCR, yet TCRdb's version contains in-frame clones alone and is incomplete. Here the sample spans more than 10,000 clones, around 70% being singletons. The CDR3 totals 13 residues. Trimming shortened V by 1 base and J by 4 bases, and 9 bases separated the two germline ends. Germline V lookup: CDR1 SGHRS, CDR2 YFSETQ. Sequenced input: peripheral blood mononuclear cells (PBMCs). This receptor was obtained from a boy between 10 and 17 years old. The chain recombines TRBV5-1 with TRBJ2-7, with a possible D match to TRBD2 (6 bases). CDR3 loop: CASSLLAGYEQYF. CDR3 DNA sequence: TGCGCCAGCAGCTTGTTGGCGGGATACGAGCAGTACTTC. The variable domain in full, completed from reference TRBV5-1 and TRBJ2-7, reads KAGVTQTPRYLIKTRGQQVTLSCSPISGHRSVSWYQQTPGQGLQFLFEYFSETQRNKGNFPGRFSGRQFSNSRSEMNVSTLELGDSALYLCASSLLAGYEQYFGPGTRLTVT.